The source of this T cell receptor (beta chain) is a study of cytotoxic CD8 clonotypes in ibrutinib-treated CLL. The study's findings and limits: On treatment, the uncommon public clonotypes contracted or remained stable. The study found baseline clonality above age-matched healthy donors, tracking circulating CD8+ T-cell counts.

A word on this clone: Its specificity is unknown.

The protocol was immunoSEQ multiplex PCR, while the TCRdb copy is restricted to in-frame clones and leaves out a portion. The table includes tens of thousands of clones, over 75% detected once. The CDR3 loop spans 14 amino acids. The V gene's germline CDR1 is SGHDT and CDR2 YYEEEE. The germline V and J ends were trimmed by 6 bases and 0 bases, with 12 bases remaining between them. Sequences were derived from PBMCs, sampled at disease progression, from a patient treated with ibrutinib. This rearrangement joins TRBV5-6 to TRBJ2-5; D uncertain. This TCR was sampled from a human donor with chronic lymphocytic leukemia. CDR3 loop: CASTPWANQETQYF. In nucleotides, the CDR3 is TGTGCCAGCACCCCCTGGGCCAACCAAGAGACCCAGTACTTC. The whole variable domain, filled in from reference TRBV5-6 and TRBJ2-5, reads DAGVTQSPTHLIKTRGQQVTLRCSPKSGHDTVSWYQQALGQGPQFIFQYYEEEERQRGNFPDRFSGHQFPNYSSELNVNALLLGDSALYLCASTPWANQETQYFGPGTRLLVL.